These 9 T cell receptor beta chains originate from one sample sequenced in a study of T-cell memory formation after mild COVID-19. TCRdb used MiXCR to reprocess the 5' RACE reads, holding one entry per CDR3 protein. The sample yields some 68,000 distinct CDR3 sequences, roughly a sixth seen once. Sequencing was performed on PBMCs or a T cell subset sorted from them (not recorded which). All receptors come from an adult woman who had mild COVID-19 (a few samples of this study predate the infection). Cell type and time point are not known.

The chain is built from TRBV11-1 and TRBJ2-3, with D perhaps matching TRBD1 (6 bases). In germline, CDR1 is SGHAT, CDR2 FQDESV (reference sequence). The V end was cut by 1 base, the J end by 2 bases, with 10 bases between. This CDR3 has 15 residues. The CDR3 reads CASSLGAGDTDTQYF. In DNA, the CDR3 is TGTGCCAGCAGCTTAGGAGCAGGGGACACAGATACGCAGTATTTT.

This sequence joins TRBV20-1 and TRBJ1-1; TRBD1 agrees at 10 bases. The germline CDR1 and CDR2 sequences are DFQATT and SNEGSKA (reference sequence). Unmatched junction bases numbered 13, after V lost 3 bases and J lost 3 bases. CDR3 length: 17 residues. CDR3 DNA: TGCAGTGCTAGTAGTATTCCCGGGACAGGGGAGGACACTGAAGCTTTCTTT. Its translation: CSASSIPGTGEDTEAFF.

The rearrangement uses TRBV6-2 or TRBV6-3 and TRBJ2-3; weak D call: TRBD1 (6 bases). V gave up 6 bases and J gave up 4 bases, with 17 bases separating them. Per germline, CDR1 MNHEY and CDR2 SVGEGT. The CDR3 spans 15 residues. CDR3: CASSPHRDRADTQYF. CDR3 sequence (DNA): TGTGCCAGCAGCCCGCACAGGGATCGGGCAGATACGCAGTATTTT.

This clonotype was counted a single time. V usage is TRBV12-3 or TRBV12-4 and J usage is TRBJ1-2; TRBD1 matches 7 bases. The CDR3 runs 16 residues. The V and J ends lost 6 bases and 0 bases, in that order; junction bases with no gene match: 10. CDR3 bases: TGTGCCAGCAGCGATTTCGGGACAGAGCCTAACTATGGCTACACCTTC. Its protein is CASSDFGTEPNYGYTF.

V is TRBV5-1 and J is TRBJ2-7; 8 positions agree with TRBD1. Germline V gene data show CDR1 as SGHRS and CDR2 as YFSETQ. The CDR3 totals 15 residues. V shed 4 bases, J shed 9 bases, and the junction held 15 bases outside the gene matches. CDR3 residues: CASSGKGTGYSMQYF. The CDR3 DNA sequence: TGCGCCAGCAGCGGCAAGGGGACAGGATATAGCATGCAGTACTTC.

The chain links TRBV24-1 to TRBJ1-1; D is undetermined. The CDR3 is 12 amino acids. Per germline, CDR1 KGHDR and CDR2 SFDVKD. V was cut by 10 bases and J by 0 bases, with 8 bases left in between. DNA for the CDR3: TGTGCCACGGCGGGCTTGAACACTGAAGCTTTCTTT. It codes for CATAGLNTEAFF.

The J gene is TRBJ1-2, the V gene TRBV19; D call uncertain. The germline V gene has CDR1 LNHDA and CDR2 SQIVND (reference sequence). V gave up 6 bases and J gave up 4 bases, with 9 bases separating them. CDR3 size: 12 residues. The CDR3, as DNA: TGTGCCAGTAGGTCGGGGATCTATGGCTACACCTTC. Amino acids: CASRSGIYGYTF.

The chain joins TRBV13 to TRBJ2-2, with TRBD1 matching over 7 bases. Per germline, CDR1 PRHDT and CDR2 FYEKMQ (reference sequence). With V trimmed by 4 bases and J by 1 base, 15 bases remained unmatched. The CDR3 spans 19 residues. The CDR3 sequence: CASSSLYEQGEQNTGELFF. As DNA, the CDR3 is TGTGCCAGCAGCTCCCTCTATGAGCAGGGGGAACAGAACACCGGGGAGCTGTTTTTT.

The gene calls are TRBV13 and TRBJ2-1, with 7 nucleotides matching TRBD1. The CDR3 covers 17 residues. Germline loops: CDR1 PRHDT, CDR2 FYEKMQ (reference sequence). V lost 5 bases, J lost 0 bases, and 10 bases stayed unmatched. The CDR3: CASSPTTGMSSYNEQFF. CDR3 sequence (DNA): TGTGCCAGCAGCCCCACGACAGGGATGAGCTCCTACAATGAGCAGTTCTTC.